Each of the 2 T cell receptor beta chains below was sequenced from the same sample in a study of blood T cells in healthy people across ages. The second PCR ran 7 to 11 cycles with a sample-barcoded 5' primer and J-beta primers. TCRdb redid the calling of the 5' RACE reads with MiXCR, one entry per CDR3 protein. The top ten hold under 35% of the sample, which has about 680,000 distinct CDR3 sequences, over 45% seen once. Sequenced material: blood. The receptors originated from a woman aged 60-70 years in good health.

This clonotype was observed a handful of times. The V call is TRBV5-1, the J call TRBJ2-5; 7 bases fit TRBD1. With V trimmed by 3 bases and J by 4 bases, 3 bases remained unmatched. CDR1 SGHRS and CDR2 YFSETQ come from the germline V gene. This CDR3 is 13 amino acids long. The CDR3 DNA reads as TGCGCCAGCAGCTCGCGACAGGGAGAGACCCAGTACTTC. Translation gives CASSSRQGETQYF.

This clonotype was picked up a small number of times. The chain recombines TRBV12-5 with TRBJ2-3; D is possibly TRBD1 (6 bases). V gave up 0 bases and J gave up 0 bases, with 22 bases separating them. The V gene's germline CDR1 is LGHNT and CDR2 FRNRAP. This CDR3 has 20 amino acids. The CDR3 sequence is CASGLVGSVTNRESTDTQYF. DNA of the CDR3: TGTGCTAGTGGTTTGGTTGGGTCAGTCACAAACAGGGAGAGCACAGATACGCAGTATTTT. Full variable domain (rest looked up from reference TRBV12-5 and TRBJ2-3): DARVTQTPRHKVTEMGQEVTMRCQPILGHNTVFWYRQTMMQGLELLAYFRNRAPLDDSGMPKDRFSAEMPDATLATLKIQPSEPRDSAVYFCASGLVGSVTNRESTDTQYFGPGTRLTVL.